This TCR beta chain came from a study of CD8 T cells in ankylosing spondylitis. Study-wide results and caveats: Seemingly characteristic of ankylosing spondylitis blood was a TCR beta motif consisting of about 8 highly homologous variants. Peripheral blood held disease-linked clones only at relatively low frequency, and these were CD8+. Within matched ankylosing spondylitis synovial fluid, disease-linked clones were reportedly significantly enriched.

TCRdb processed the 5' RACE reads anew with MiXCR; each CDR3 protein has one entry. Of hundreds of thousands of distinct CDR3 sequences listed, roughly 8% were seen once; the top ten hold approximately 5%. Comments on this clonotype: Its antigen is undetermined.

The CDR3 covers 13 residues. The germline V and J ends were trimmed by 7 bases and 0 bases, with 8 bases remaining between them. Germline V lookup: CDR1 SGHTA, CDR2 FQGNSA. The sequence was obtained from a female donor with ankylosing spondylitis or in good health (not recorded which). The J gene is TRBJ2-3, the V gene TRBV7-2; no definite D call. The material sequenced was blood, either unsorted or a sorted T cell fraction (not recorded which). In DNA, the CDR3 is TGTGCCAGCACTACGAGGAGCACAGATACGCAGTATTTT. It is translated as CASTTRSTDTQYF.